Shown below are 26 T cell receptor beta chains from a single sample sequenced in a study of blood T cell repertoires in COVID-19. Clones were sequenced by immunoSEQ multiplex PCR, and TCRdb holds only the in-frame ones, with some missing. The profile shows 100,000 or so clones, nearly 90% of them singletons. Sequencing was carried out using peripheral blood. All receptors derive from a woman aged 60-70 years with acute or convalescent COVID-19.

J is TRBJ2-1 and V is TRBV21-1; the DNA was not compared with TRBD2, the D call given in the table. TRBV21-1 is deemed a pseudogene. The CDR3 is made up of 14 amino acids. The DNA for the CDR3 is TGTGCCAGCACCGGAGGGTGGTTCCACAGTGAGCAGTTCTTC. Amino acids: CASTGGWFHSEQFF.

The CDR3 is CASSLTGTASSGNTIYF. The CDR3 nucleotides read TGTGCCAGCAGCCTCACGGGGACAGCGAGCTCTGGAAACACCATATATTTT. The chain uses TRBV3-1 (or the pseudogene TRBV3-2) and TRBJ1-3; 7 bases map to TRBD1. V shed 4 bases, J shed 0 bases, and the junction held 9 bases outside the gene matches. This CDR3 is 17 amino acids long. Per germline, CDR1 LGHDT and CDR2 YNNKEL (reference sequence).

This clone appeared a few times. The chain is built from TRBV5-1 and TRBJ1-2; TRBD1 aligns across 7 bases. The V and J ends lost 4 bases and 5 bases, in that order; junction bases with no gene match: 11. Germline values: CDR1 SGHRS, CDR2 YFSETQ. The CDR3 consists of 15 residues. The CDR3 sequence is CASSGGLGQLYGYTF. In nucleotides, the CDR3 is TGCGCCAGCAGCGGAGGACTGGGACAGCTTTATGGCTACACCTTC.

The chain is built from TRBV19 and TRBJ1-1; no firm D call. The germline V gene encodes CDR1 LNHDA and CDR2 SQIVND (reference sequence). Trimming removed 5 bases at V and 2 bases at J, with 27 bases between. This CDR3 comprises 19 residues. CDR3 loop: CASSWGEQWAAGLNTEAFF. CDR3 coding DNA: TGTGCCAGTAGTTGGGGTGAACAATGGGCTGCGGGCCTAAACACTGAAGCTTTCTTT.

The genes are TRBV7-9 and TRBJ2-2, with 10 bases fitting TRBD1. V lost 5 bases, J lost 3 bases, and 6 bases stayed unmatched. Germline V lookup: CDR1 SEHNR, CDR2 FQNEAQ (reference sequence). The CDR3 runs 16 residues. The CDR3 here is CASSRTGTGDTGELFF. The DNA of the CDR3 is TGTGCCAGCAGCCGAACCGGGACAGGGGACACCGGGGAGCTGTTTTTT. Combining the CDR3 with reference TRBV7-9 and TRBJ2-2 gives the whole variable domain DTGVSQNPRHKITKRGQNVTFRCDPISEHNRLYWYRQTLGQGPEFLTYFQNEAQLEKSRLLSDRFSAERPKGSFSTLEIQRTEQGDSAMYLCASSRTGTGDTGELFFGEGSRLTVL.

The chain carries TRBV28 and TRBJ1-2, with D perhaps matching TRBD1 (5 bases). Germline V lookup: CDR1 MDHEN, CDR2 SYDVKM. The CDR3 consists of 14 residues. Between the trimmed V and J ends, which lost 2 bases and 1 base, there was a span of 8 bases. The DNA for the CDR3 is TGTGCCAGCAGTTTAAGGGGCCTTAACTATGGCTACACCTTC. Its protein is CASSLRGLNYGYTF.

V and J are TRBV6-7 and TRBJ1-6; 8 bases are a match to TRBD1. TRBV6-7 falls under the ORF class, with uncertain function. This CDR3 has 15 amino acids. The trim removed 5 bases at V and 13 bases at J, leaving 13 bases unmatched. CDR3 coding DNA: TGTGCCAGCAGTAGAGAGGGACAGGTCCTAACCCCCCTCCACTTT. This codes for CASSREGQVLTPLHF.

The rearrangement links TRBV6-5 to TRBJ1-1, with D perhaps TRBD1 (5 bases). This CDR3 contains 11 residues. Germline CDR1 and CDR2: MNHEY and SVGAGI. The ends were cut back, 8 bases at V and 5 bases at J, with 9 bases in the middle. The DNA for the CDR3 is TGTGCCAGCCGGGAGGGGACTGAAGCTTTCTTT. Protein product: CASREGTEAFF.

In this sample, this clone turned up a few times. The CDR3 sequence is CASSQDIRGPQHF. Here the CDR3 DNA reads TGTGCCAGCAGCCAAGATATTAGAGGGCCCCAGCATTTT. The chain couples TRBV3-1 (or the pseudogene TRBV3-2) to TRBJ1-5; D gene unclear. Trimming left V 0 bases short and J 9 bases short, with 9 bases between. CDR3 length equals 13 residues. Looked up from germline, CDR1 is LGHDT and CDR2 is YNNKEL (reference sequence).

This clone was detected a few times. The chain carries TRBV7-9 and TRBJ2-1; 11 bases fit TRBD2. Trimming at V came to 3 bases and at J to 5 bases, leaving 6 bases not matched to a gene. CDR1 is SEHNR and CDR2 is FQNEAQ in the germline V gene (reference sequence). CDR3 size: 16 residues. The CDR3 nucleotides read TGTGCCAGCAGCTTCCCGGGACTAGCGGCAAACAATGAGCAGTTCTTC. As protein: CASSFPGLAANNEQFF.

The count of this clone is one. The rearrangement uses TRBV19 and TRBJ2-1; 9 bases are a match to TRBD2. Unmatched junction bases numbered 9, after V lost 4 bases and J lost 5 bases. Germline assignment: CDR1 LNHDA and CDR2 SQIVND (reference sequence). CDR3 size: 16 residues. CDR3 coding DNA: TGTGCCAGTAGTAGAATAGCGGGAGAGGTCAACAATGAGCAGTTCTTC. Residues: CASSRIAGEVNNEQFF.

V is TRBV5-4 and J is TRBJ1-2, with TRBD1 matching over 7 bases. The CDR3 has 13 amino acids. J was trimmed by 8 bases and V by 3 bases; bases with no gene match: 7. Germline loops: CDR1 SGHNT, CDR2 YYREEE (reference sequence). The CDR3 protein is CASSSPTGQGYTF. The DNA for the CDR3 is TGTGCCAGCAGCTCGCCGACAGGGCAAGGCTACACCTTC.

This chain joins TRBV19 and TRBJ1-6; perhaps TRBD1 as D (6 bases). CDR3 length equals 13 residues. V was pared by 7 bases and J by 9 bases, with 13 bases between. CDR1 is LNHDA, CDR2 SQIVND, per germline (reference sequence). The CDR3: CASTHRQVSPLHF. The CDR3 region has the DNA TGTGCCAGTACCCACAGACAGGTTTCACCCCTCCACTTT.

This clone was found once. This sequence joins TRBV18 and TRBJ1-6; the match to TRBD1 covers 7 bases. J gave up 8 bases and V 6 bases, and 16 bases lay outside the gene matches. This CDR3 comprises 17 residues. Germline values: CDR1 KGHSH, CDR2 LQKENI. The CDR3: CASSPNTAQGGDSPLHF. The CDR3 DNA reads as TGTGCCAGCTCTCCGAACACGGCCCAGGGGGGAGATTCACCCCTCCACTTT.

The V and J genes are TRBV9 and TRBJ2-1; TRBD1 matches at 10 bases. CDR3 length: 15 residues. Trimming at V came to 7 bases and at J to 6 bases, leaving 10 bases not matched to a gene. The germline V gene has CDR1 SGDLS and CDR2 YYNGEE. The CDR3 is CASGPPGQGFNEQFF. The DNA for the CDR3 is TGTGCCAGCGGCCCCCCGGGACAGGGGTTCAATGAGCAGTTCTTC. The complete variable domain, with remaining parts taken from reference TRBV9 and TRBJ2-1, reads DSGVTQTPKHLITATGQRVTLRCSPRSGDLSVYWYQQSLDQGLQFLIQYYNGEERAKGNILERFSAQQFPDLHSELNLSSLELGDSALYFCASGPPGQGFNEQFFGPGTRLTVL.

This CDR3 is CASSESGSEYTEAFF. CDR3 sequence (DNA): TGCGCCAGCAGTGAATCGGGGAGTGAGTACACTGAAGCTTTCTTT. The chain recombines TRBV10-1 with TRBJ1-1, with D uncertain. In germline, CDR1 is WNHNN, CDR2 SYGVQD (reference sequence). Trimming took 3 bases from V and 3 from J, leaving 14 bases between them. The CDR3 runs 15 residues.

V is TRBV27 and J is TRBJ1-1; 10 bases fit TRBD1. The germline gives CDR1 MNHEY, CDR2 SMNVEV (reference sequence). V lost 10 bases to trimming and J lost 7 bases; unmatched junction nucleotides: 6. This CDR3 contains 12 residues. The CDR3 DNA reads as TGTGCCACCGGACAGGGGGTGGGTGAAGCTTTCTTT. It translates to CATGQGVGEAFF.

This clone was counted a single time. This sequence joins TRBV3-1 (or the pseudogene TRBV3-2) and TRBJ1-1, with D perhaps matching TRBD1 (6 bases). The CDR3 consists of 13 residues. The ends were cut back, 4 bases at V and 6 bases at J, with 12 bases in the middle. The germline V gene encodes CDR1 LGHDT and CDR2 YNNKEL (reference sequence). The CDR3 region is CASSLQGIAEAFF. The DNA for the CDR3 is TGTGCCAGCAGCCTACAGGGAATCGCTGAAGCTTTCTTT.

The chain couples TRBV6-1 to TRBJ2-4; 8 bases map to TRBD2. The CDR3 is made up of 16 amino acids. After removal of 2 bases from V and 8 bases from J, the junction contained 11 bases not matched to a gene. Germline V gene sequence: CDR1 MNHNS, CDR2 SASEGT. The CDR3 DNA reads TGTGCCAGCAGTGAACTGTCCCTAGCGGGCTTAGACATTCAGTACTTC. Translated: CASSELSLAGLDIQYF.

The V call is TRBV9, the J call TRBJ2-3, with TRBD2 matching over 10 bases. CDR1 is SGDLS, CDR2 YYNGEE, per germline. This CDR3 comprises 18 residues. J was trimmed by 3 bases and V by 2 bases; bases with no gene match: 12. Here the CDR3 DNA reads TGTGCCAGCAGCGTCGGGGGCGCTAGCGGGGGAAGGACAGATACGCAGTATTTT. Protein product: CASSVGGASGGRTDTQYF.

The chain employs TRBV11-2 and TRBJ2-7, with D hard to call. This CDR3 contains 16 residues. Trimming took off 0 bases at V and 3 bases at J, with 15 bases between the two ends. The germline CDR1 and CDR2 sequences are SGHAT and FQNNGV. The CDR3 DNA is TGTGCCAGCAGCTTAGATCTCCTAGGCCCAAGCTACGAGCAGTACTTC. It translates to CASSLDLLGPSYEQYF.

The chain has TRBV4-2 and TRBJ1-1; D uncertain. The CDR3 totals 13 residues. V lost 0 bases and J lost 5, with 7 bases in between. Germline V CDR1 and CDR2: LGHNA, YNFKEQ. The CDR3 DNA sequence: TGTGCCAGCAGCCAAGATGACTCTACTGAAGCTTTCTTT. Amino acids: CASSQDDSTEAFF.

The rearrangement uses TRBV18 and TRBJ2-5, with 7 positions matching TRBD2. This CDR3 has 15 residues. CDR1 and CDR2 (germline): KGHSH, LQKENI. The V segment lost 0 bases and the J segment 4 bases; nucleotides outside the gene matches: 5. The CDR3 reads CASSPPMGEGETQYF. In DNA, the CDR3 is TGTGCCAGCTCACCACCGATGGGGGAGGGAGAGACCCAGTACTTC.

This chain connects TRBV4-1 to TRBJ2-7; 7 bases match TRBD1. Germline values: CDR1 MGHRA, CDR2 YSYEKL. The CDR3 extends over 15 amino acids. Trimming at V came to 1 base and at J to 0 bases, leaving 3 bases not matched to a gene. The CDR3 loop reads CASSQGTGSSYEQYF. The CDR3 nucleotides are TGCGCCAGCAGCCAAGGGACAGGAAGCTCCTACGAGCAGTACTTC.

This clone was recorded only once. V and J are TRBV18 and TRBJ1-2; D perhaps matches TRBD1 (5 bases). Trimming removed 2 bases from V and 1 base from J, with 8 bases in between. In germline, CDR1 is KGHSH, CDR2 LQKENI. The CDR3 is made up of 14 amino acids. The CDR3 spells CASSPSDSNYGYTF. The DNA for the CDR3 is TGTGCCAGCTCACCATCCGACAGTAACTATGGCTACACCTTC.

The J gene is TRBJ2-1, the V gene TRBV5-1; 8 bases line up with TRBD1. The CDR3 extends over 16 amino acids. Trimming at V came to 0 bases and at J to 3 bases, leaving 5 bases not matched to a gene. The germline V gene encodes CDR1 SGHRS and CDR2 YFSETQ. CDR3 in amino acids: CASSLDKTGVYNEQFF. In DNA form, the CDR3 reads TGCGCCAGCAGCTTGGATAAGACAGGGGTCTACAATGAGCAGTTCTTC.